The sequence of this T cell receptor beta chain was determined in a study of Graves' ophthalmopathy and Graves' hyperthyroidism. About the research overall: Hyperthyroidism was considered stable when no ophthalmopathy appeared within 18 months of follow-up.

Germline V gives CDR1 LNHDA, CDR2 SQIVND (reference sequence). The length of the CDR3 is 13 residues. With respect to this clonotype: With a much larger clone just one base away, this may be a read error.

The study recruited hyperthyroidism patients aged 18 to 65 who were newly diagnosed, under 2 months' duration. Lactation, pregnancy, uncontrolled infections and other autoimmune diseases were all grounds for excluding patients. The diagnostic workup employed clinical symptoms, serum thyroxine, TRAb, thyroid ultrasound and orbital computed tomography. Scientists amplified the TCR beta CDR3 regions from RNA transcripts. An opening RT-PCR round employed HTBI primers and preceded a second-round multiplex PCR. One entry per CDR3 protein results from TCRdb running MiXCR on the multiplex PCR reads. The repertoire holds about 590,000 distinct CDR3 sequences, under 40% seen once, with approximately 4.1% in the top ten.

V usage is TRBV19 and J usage is TRBJ1-1; D is unresolved. The sequencing sample was made of peripheral blood or thyroid tissue (not recorded which). This TCR was sampled from an adult man with Graves' hyperthyroidism. CDR3 loop: CASGIARNTEAFF. The CDR3 DNA follows: TGTGCCAGTGGTATAGCCCGGAACACTGAAGCTTTCTTT.